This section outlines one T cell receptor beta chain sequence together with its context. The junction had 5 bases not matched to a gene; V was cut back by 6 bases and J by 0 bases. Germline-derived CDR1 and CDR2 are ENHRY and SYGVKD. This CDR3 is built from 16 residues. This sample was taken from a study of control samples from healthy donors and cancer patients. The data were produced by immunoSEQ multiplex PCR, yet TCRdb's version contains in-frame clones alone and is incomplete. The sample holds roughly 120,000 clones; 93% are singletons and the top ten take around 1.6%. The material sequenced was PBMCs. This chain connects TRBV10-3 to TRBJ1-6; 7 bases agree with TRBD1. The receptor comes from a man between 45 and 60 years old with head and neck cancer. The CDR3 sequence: CAIRGDSDSYNSPLHF. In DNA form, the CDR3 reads TGTGCCATCAGGGGGGACAGCGACTCCTATAATTCACCCCTCCACTTT.